This record covers a single T cell receptor beta chain. Its cognate antigen is unknown. The CDR3 extends over 15 amino acids. Germline lookup yields CDR1 MNHEY and CDR2 SMNVEV (reference sequence). V was pared by 4 bases and J by 8 bases, with 5 bases of the junction left unmatched. These data are taken from a study of T cell repertoires in cytomegalovirus infection. The wider study: Used in the study were CMV epitopes, some recently identified and HLA-C-restricted, others well-studied and HLA-B-restricted. Study outcomes and limitations: Dominating the ex vivo response were HLA-C-restricted CMV-specific TCR beta clonotypes.

Using its own MiXCR run on the reads, TCRdb lists one record per CDR3 protein. The sample gives roughly 500,000 distinct CDR3 sequences, approximately 46% of which show up once; about two fifths is in the top ten. This TCR came from a human donor in good health (CMV status not recorded). Some clones in this sample may be carry-over from other donors' samples. The starting material was cultured PBMCs, obtained from culture after CMV antigen stimulation. V gene TRBV27 combines with J gene TRBJ2-1, with 13 positions matching TRBD2. The chain's CDR3 is CASSSGTSGIYEQFF. In nucleotides, the CDR3 is TGTGCCAGCAGTTCCGGGACTAGCGGGATCTATGAGCAGTTCTTC.